The 27 T cell receptor beta chains presented below share a single source sample, sequenced in a study of cytomegalovirus exposure and HLA in healthy donors (dated by TCRdb to 2015 to 2018). Preparation of the library involved the immunoSEQ multiplex PCR assay. The multiplex PCR relied on a mix of 60 forward primers for TCR Vbeta segments and 13 reverse primers for TCR Jbeta segments. TCRdb limited this immuneACCESS table to in-frame rearrangements with V and J called. A share of clones is missing; checked studies link under half to unresolved V genes, and the rest is unexplained. This sample has about 120,000 clones in its table, and more than 60% of those were observed once. About 8% of the sample lies in the top ten. Input material: PBMCs. All receptors derive from a middle-aged woman in good health and CMV-seropositive.

This clone was recorded once. The V and J genes are TRBV6-1 and TRBJ2-5, with a possible D match to TRBD1 (5 bases). Trimming stripped 9 bases from V and 5 bases from J, with 19 bases between. CDR3 length equals 14 residues. From germline, CDR1 is MNHNS and CDR2 SASEGT. Here the CDR3 reads CASSVGQDKETQYF. In nucleotides, the CDR3 is TGTGCCAGTTCCGTGGGGCAAGACAAGGAGACCCAGTACTTC.

V and J are TRBV28 and TRBJ1-4, with D possibly being TRBD1 (6 bases). The CDR3 is made up of 17 amino acids. The germline V and J ends were trimmed by 6 bases and 7 bases, with 24 bases remaining between them. Germline lookup yields CDR1 MDHEN and CDR2 SYDVKM. The CDR3 protein is CASSHGPRTVLSEKLFF. For the CDR3, the DNA is TGTGCCAGCAGCCATGGACCAAGGACAGTCTTGTCTGAAAAACTGTTTTTT.

The V gene is TRBV10-2, the J gene TRBJ2-1, with 13 bases lining up with TRBD2. Unmatched junction bases numbered 13, after V lost 1 base and J lost 4 bases. The germline V gene has CDR1 WSHSY and CDR2 SAAADI. The CDR3 runs to 20 residues. In DNA form, the CDR3 reads TGCGCCAGCAGTGAGTACTGGACTAGCGGGAGAGAGCAGGCGTACAATGAGCAGTTCTTC. Amino acids: CASSEYWTSGREQAYNEQFF.

This clone was recorded once. The chain is built from TRBV15 and TRBJ2-1; TRBD2 matches 14 bases. The CDR3 is 15 amino acids. Germline CDR1 reads LNHNV; CDR2 reads YYDKDF (reference sequence). After removal of 7 bases from V and 5 bases from J, the junction contained 4 bases not matched to a gene. The CDR3 nucleotides are TGTGCCACCACAAGACTAGCGGGAGGGAACAATGAGCAGTTCTTC. Translating gives CATTRLAGGNNEQFF. Combining the CDR3 with reference TRBV15 and TRBJ2-1 gives the whole variable domain DAMVIQNPRYQVTQFGKPVTLSCSQTLNHNVMYWYQQKSSQAPKLLFHYYDKDFNNEADTPDNFQSRRPNTSFCFLDIRSPGLGDTAMYLCATTRLAGGNNEQFFGPGTRLTVL.

The chain couples TRBV9 to TRBJ2-5; 9 nucleotides match TRBD2. Trimming at V came to 4 bases and at J to 5 bases, leaving 6 bases not matched to a gene. The CDR3 sequence is 14 residues long. The germline V gene encodes CDR1 SGDLS and CDR2 YYNGEE. This chain's CDR3 is CASSPSGRRETQYF. Here the CDR3 DNA reads TGTGCCAGCAGCCCCAGCGGGAGGAGGGAGACCCAGTACTTC.

CDR3 coding DNA: TGTGCCAGCAGCCCAACAGGATCTAGCACAGATACGCAGTATTTT. As protein: CASSPTGSSTDTQYF. The rearrangement uses TRBV7-9 and TRBJ2-3; tentatively, D is TRBD1 (5 bases). Trimming took off 5 bases at V and 0 bases at J, with 12 bases between the two ends. Per germline, CDR1 SEHNR and CDR2 FQNEAQ (reference sequence). This CDR3 has 15 amino acids.

This chain links TRBV6-4 with TRBJ2-2, with 11 bases matching TRBD2. Germline CDR1 is MRHNA and CDR2 is SNTAGT. The length of the CDR3 is 15 residues. J was trimmed by 4 bases and V by 6 bases; bases with no gene match: 4. The CDR3 DNA sequence: TGTGCCAGCAGCGACGGGACTAGCGGCACCGGGGAGCTGTTTTTT. It specifies CASSDGTSGTGELFF.

This clone has a handful of counts. This rearrangement joins TRBV5-6 to TRBJ2-6; 7 bases align to TRBD1. Trimming cost V 4 bases and J 0 bases; bases outside gene matches: 10. This CDR3 region has 18 residues. Germline values: CDR1 SGHDT, CDR2 YYEEEE. CDR3 region: CASSANRQGFSGANVLTF. CDR3 bases: TGTGCCAGCAGCGCCAATAGACAGGGATTCTCTGGGGCCAACGTCCTGACTTTC.

The CDR3 region is CSVGGAGEQYF. In DNA, the CDR3 is TGCAGCGTAGGTGGAGCCGGCGAGCAGTACTTC. V is TRBV29-1 and J is TRBJ2-7; D is undetermined. The V end lost 6 bases, the J end lost 6 bases, and 12 bases lay between the germline ends. The CDR3 totals 11 residues. Germline V gene data show CDR1 as SQVTM and CDR2 as ANQGSEA.

DNA for the CDR3: TGTGCCAGCAGTGAAGGGGCACACAATGAGCAGTTCTTC. Encoded protein: CASSEGAHNEQFF. The chain couples TRBV6-1 to TRBJ2-1; D ambiguous. The CDR3 has 13 residues. V lost 1 base, J lost 5 bases, and 6 bases lay in between. Per germline, CDR1 MNHNS and CDR2 SASEGT.

The CDR3 region has the DNA TGTGCCAGCAAGGGCGGGAGCGGGGTTTGGAAGCAGTACTTC. Amino acid sequence: CASKGGSGVWKQYF. V is TRBV2 and J is TRBJ2-7, with 7 bases fitting TRBD2. The ends lost 7 bases at V and 8 bases at J; junction bases unmatched: 14. CDR1 is SNHLY, CDR2 FYNNEI, per germline. The CDR3 runs 14 residues.

Of note for this clone: A junction boundary mismatches the germline segment, possibly from a read error. This chain links TRBV7-9 with TRBJ1-4, with unresolved D. CDR1 is SEHNR, CDR2 FQNEAQ, per germline (reference sequence). The CDR3 extends over 12 amino acids. The CDR3 region has the DNA TGTTCCAGCAGCTTAGGAGGGCAAAAACTGTTTTTT. Encoded protein: CSSSLGGQKLFF.

The chain recombines TRBV2 with TRBJ1-2; 7 nucleotides align to TRBD1. Germline lookup yields CDR1 SNHLY and CDR2 FYNNEI. The CDR3 is made up of 14 amino acids. With 2 bases clipped from V and 0 bases from J, the junction kept 0 bases outside the gene matches. The CDR3 region is CASSEQGANYGYTF. The CDR3 bases are TGTGCCAGCAGTGAACAGGGGGCTAACTATGGCTACACCTTC.

This clone was recorded only once. The chain uses TRBV5-6 and TRBJ2-6; D is possibly TRBD1 (6 bases). The germline V and J ends were trimmed by 2 bases and 0 bases, with 12 bases remaining between them. Germline V lookup: CDR1 SGHDT, CDR2 YYEEEE. The CDR3 totals 17 residues. The CDR3 bases are TGTGCCAGCAGCTTCACCGCACAGGGCTCTGGGGCCAACGTCCTGACTTTC. This codes for CASSFTAQGSGANVLTF.

As for this clone: Other DNA variants within this sample encode the same CDR3. The genes are TRBV5-1 and TRBJ1-4, with D maybe TRBD1 (6 bases). V was trimmed by 4 bases and J by 0 bases, leaving 10 bases between them. The germline V gene encodes CDR1 SGHRS and CDR2 YFSETQ. The CDR3 is 15 residues long. As DNA, the CDR3 is TGCGCCAGCAGCCCCTCAGGGGCAACTAATGAAAAACTGTTTTTT. Translated: CASSPSGATNEKLFF.

This clone was found once. The rearrangement links TRBV6-6 to TRBJ2-7, with 10 bases fitting TRBD1. With V trimmed by 7 bases and J by 7 bases, 10 bases remained unmatched. CDR1 MNHNY and CDR2 SVGAGI come from the germline V gene (reference sequence). CDR3 length: 14 residues. The CDR3 reads CASIGTGAPKEQYF. DNA of the CDR3: TGTGCCAGCATTGGGACAGGGGCCCCGAAGGAGCAGTACTTC.

This clone is deemed medium-sized (0.01 to 0.1%). This chain uses TRBV10-1 with TRBJ1-5; D perhaps matches TRBD1 (5 bases). Looked up from germline, CDR1 is WNHNN and CDR2 is SYGVQD (reference sequence). The CDR3 loop spans 13 amino acids. Trimming shortened V by 8 bases and J by 4 bases, and 12 bases separated the two germline ends. CDR3 in amino acids: CASYDSQNQPQHF. The CDR3 bases are TGCGCCAGCTACGACAGCCAAAATCAGCCCCAGCATTTT.

CDR3 nucleotides: TGTGCCAGCAGTTACAGCTCTGGGGCCAACGTCCTGACTTTC. This gives the protein CASSYSSGANVLTF. This sequence joins TRBV27 and TRBJ2-6; D remains ambiguous. Germline V gene sequence: CDR1 MNHEY, CDR2 SMNVEV (reference sequence). The CDR3 has 14 amino acids. Between the trimmed V and J ends, which lost 4 bases and 0 bases, there was a span of 4 bases.

The chain carries TRBV28 and TRBJ2-5; possible D gene TRBD1, 6 bases. V dropped 6 bases and J dropped 3 bases, with 8 bases sitting between them. The CDR3 is 12 residues long. The germline V gene has CDR1 MDHEN and CDR2 SYDVKM. The CDR3 loop is CASRRQEETQYF. CDR3 nucleotides: TGTGCCAGCAGGAGACAGGAAGAGACCCAGTACTTC. Drawing the rest from reference TRBV28 and TRBJ2-5, the complete variable domain is DVKVTQSSRYLVKRTGEKVFLECVQDMDHENMFWYRQDPGLGLRLIYFSYDVKMKEKGDIPEGYSVSREKKERFSLILESASTNQTSMYLCASRRQEETQYFGPGTRLLVL.

This clone has just a few counts. The V gene is TRBV10-2, the J gene TRBJ2-3; possible D gene TRBD2, 5 bases. CDR3 length: 11 amino acids. The V gene lost 6 bases and the J gene lost 10 bases, with 11 bases spanning the gap. Per germline, CDR1 WSHSY and CDR2 SAAADI. CDR3 in amino acids: CASRTTRAQYF. CDR3 nucleotide sequence: TGCGCCAGCAGGACAACTAGGGCGCAGTATTTT.

The rearrangement links TRBV2 to TRBJ1-5; no definite D call. CDR1 SNHLY and CDR2 FYNNEI come from the germline V gene. CDR3 length equals 13 residues. With 6 bases removed from V and 3 bases from J, the gap between germline ends came to 9 bases. CDR3 sequence reads: CASRPDINQPQHF. The CDR3 DNA is TGTGCCAGCAGACCTGACATCAATCAGCCCCAGCATTTT.

The chain joins TRBV19 to TRBJ1-6, with 8 nucleotides matching TRBD1. This CDR3 comprises 16 residues. CDR1 is LNHDA and CDR2 is SQIVND in the germline V gene (reference sequence). V shed 9 bases and J 5 bases; nucleotides not matched to a gene: 12. CDR3 bases: TGTGCCAGCCGGACAGGGTTATTATCCGATAATTCACCCCTCCACTTT. It translates to CASRTGLLSDNSPLHF. Supplemented by reference TRBV19 and TRBJ1-6, the full variable domain reads DGGITQSPKYLFRKEGQNVTLSCEQNLNHDAMYWYRQDPGQGLRLIYYSQIVNDFQKGDIAEGYSVSREKKESFPLTVTSAQKNPTAFYLCASRTGLLSDNSPLHFGNGTRLTVT.

This clone was recorded once. The chain carries TRBV14 and TRBJ2-3; TRBD2 is a possible D gene (6 bases). Germline values: CDR1 SGHDN, CDR2 FVKESK. V was pared by 2 bases and J by 4 bases, with 22 bases between. The CDR3 length is 18 residues. Written as DNA, the CDR3 is TGTGCCAGCAGCCAATTACCAAGCAGCGCTAGCGTACCAGATACGCAGTATTTT. Amino acids: CASSQLPSSASVPDTQYF.

As to this clone: The same CDR3 is also encoded by other DNA sequences in this sample. DNA of the CDR3: TGTGCCAGTAGTCCCCAGGGTTCCAATCAGCCCCAGCATTTT. This gives the protein CASSPQGSNQPQHF. The rearrangement links TRBV19 to TRBJ1-5; maybe TRBD1 (5 bases). Germline V gene lookup returns CDR1 LNHDA and CDR2 SQIVND (reference sequence). Trimming took off 5 bases at V and 3 bases at J, with 11 bases between the two ends. The CDR3 totals 14 residues. The entire variable domain, with the rest obtained from reference TRBV19 and TRBJ1-5, is as follows: DGGITQSPKYLFRKEGQNVTLSCEQNLNHDAMYWYRQDPGQGLRLIYYSQIVNDFQKGDIAEGYSVSREKKESFPLTVTSAQKNPTAFYLCASSPQGSNQPQHFGDGTRLSIL.

V is TRBV5-1 and J is TRBJ2-3, with 13 nucleotides matching TRBD2. V was clipped by 0 bases and J by 3 bases; unmatched bases: 7. The CDR3 covers 18 residues. Looked up from germline, CDR1 is SGHRS and CDR2 is YFSETQ. The CDR3 sequence: CASSLARLAGGGTDTQYF. CDR3 DNA: TGCGCCAGCAGCTTGGCTCGACTAGCGGGAGGAGGTACAGATACGCAGTATTTT.

The V call is TRBV5-1, the J call TRBJ2-3, with 10 bases identical to TRBD2. With 6 bases clipped from V and 4 bases from J, the junction kept 8 bases outside the gene matches. In germline, CDR1 is SGHRS, CDR2 YFSETQ. The CDR3 spans 15 residues. The CDR3 nucleotides read TGCGCCAGCACCCCCCTAGCGGGGGATTCAGATACGCAGTATTTT. Amino acids: CASTPLAGDSDTQYF. The whole variable domain, filled in from reference TRBV5-1 and TRBJ2-3, reads KAGVTQTPRYLIKTRGQQVTLSCSPISGHRSVSWYQQTPGQGLQFLFEYFSETQRNKGNFPGRFSGRQFSNSRSEMNVSTLELGDSALYLCASTPLAGDSDTQYFGPGTRLTVL.

This chain joins TRBV7-3 and TRBJ2-1, with 8 bases lining up with TRBD2. V gave up 2 bases and J gave up 3 bases; unmatched junction bases: 3. The CDR3 loop spans 15 amino acids. Germline CDR1 is SGHTA and CDR2 is FQGTGA. CDR3 sequence: CASSLGLANYNEQFF. For the CDR3, the DNA is TGTGCCAGCAGCTTAGGACTAGCAAACTACAATGAGCAGTTCTTC.